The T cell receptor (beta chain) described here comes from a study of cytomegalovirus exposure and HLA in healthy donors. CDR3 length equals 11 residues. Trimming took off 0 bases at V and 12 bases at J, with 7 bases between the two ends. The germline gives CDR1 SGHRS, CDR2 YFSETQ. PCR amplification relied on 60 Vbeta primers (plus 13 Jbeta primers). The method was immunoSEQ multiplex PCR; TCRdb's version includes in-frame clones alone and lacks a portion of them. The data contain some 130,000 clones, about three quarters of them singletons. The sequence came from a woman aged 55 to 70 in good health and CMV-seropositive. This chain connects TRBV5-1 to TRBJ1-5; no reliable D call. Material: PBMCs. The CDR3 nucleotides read TGCGCCAGCAGCTTGGTCGAGGGCCAGCATTTT. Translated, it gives CASSLVEGQHF.